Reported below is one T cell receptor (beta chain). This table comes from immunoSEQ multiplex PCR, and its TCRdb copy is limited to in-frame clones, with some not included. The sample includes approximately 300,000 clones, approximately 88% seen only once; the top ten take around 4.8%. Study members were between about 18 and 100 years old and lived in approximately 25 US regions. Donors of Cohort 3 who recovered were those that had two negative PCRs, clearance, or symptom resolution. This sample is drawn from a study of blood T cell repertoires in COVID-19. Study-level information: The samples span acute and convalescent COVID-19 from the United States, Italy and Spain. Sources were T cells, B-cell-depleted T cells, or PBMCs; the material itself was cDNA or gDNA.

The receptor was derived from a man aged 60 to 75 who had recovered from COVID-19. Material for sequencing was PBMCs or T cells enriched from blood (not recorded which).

The CDR3 is CASSPSSRSGEEYF. The CDR3 DNA reads TGTGCCAGCTCACCATCGAGTAGGAGCGGGGAGGAGTACTTC. V gene TRBV18 combines with J gene TRBJ2-7, with 7 bases lining up with TRBD2. V lost 2 bases, J lost 11 bases, and 12 bases stayed unmatched. The CDR3 runs 14 residues. From germline, CDR1 is KGHSH and CDR2 LQKENI.